This T cell receptor (beta chain) emerged from a study of cytomegalovirus exposure and HLA in healthy donors. Primers for the PCR totalled 60 Vbeta and 13 Jbeta. Assay used: immunoSEQ multiplex PCR; TCRdb lists only in-frame clones, some missing. The table has over 200,000 clones, about 77% seen once; the top ten hold approximately 1.7%. This CDR3 region has 16 residues. The germline V gene encodes CDR1 SGHRS and CDR2 YFSETQ. With 0 bases clipped from V and 4 bases from J, the junction kept 7 bases outside the gene matches. Sequencing used PBMCs. V is TRBV5-1 and J is TRBJ2-3; TRBD2 matches 8 bases. This TCR derives from a woman in her twenties or thirties in good health and CMV-seronegative. CDR3 DNA: TGCGCCAGCAGCTTGGATGCGCGGGGGGCGGCAGATACGCAGTATTTT. It encodes CASSLDARGAADTQYF.